This T cell receptor (beta chain) emerged from a study of T-cell reconstitution after alpha-beta-depleted transplantation in children. At least ten counts were recorded for this clonotype. Unique molecular identifiers were incorporated when the TCRbeta library was constructed. TCRdb re-called the PCR reads with MiXCR, one entry per CDR3 protein. In the table there are fewer than 120,000 distinct CDR3 sequences, approximately 10% of which are singletons. The TCR originated in a human donor who donated a stem cell graft to a child with acute lymphoblastic leukemia. This material consisted of PBMCs from the stem cell graft donor, taken from the stem cell graft.

The CDR3 DNA sequence: TGCAGTGCGGACAGGGTTCGAGAGACCCAGTACTTC. It translates to CSADRVRETQYF. The gene calls are TRBV20-1 and TRBJ2-5; 8 bases map to TRBD1. The CDR3 totals 12 residues. J gave up 4 bases and V 6 bases, and 4 bases lay outside the gene matches. Germline assignment: CDR1 DFQATT and CDR2 SNEGSKA (reference sequence).